The 23 T cell receptor beta chains reported below all come from one sample, sequenced in a study of healthy donors' naive CD4 and CD8 T cells (dated by TCRdb to about 2015). Sequencing was performed on a 454 GS FLX Titanium. TCR libraries were built from about 500 ng of total RNA with a previously published linear amplification protocol. TCRdb reprocessed the public reads (quality trimming at Q25 with fastp, clone calling with MiXCR) and kept in-frame beta chains. Identical CDR3 proteins give one entry, which carries the most common genes and DNA. This sample gives around 200,000 distinct CDR3 sequences in total; over 60% of them show up just once. The ten largest clones take up less than 2.5% of the sample. Material for sequencing was naive CD4+ and CD8+ T cells sorted from blood, pooled from several donors. The cell subset or site tag for this specimen amounts to: FACS-sorted naive CD4+ (CD45RO-CD45RA+) and naive CD8+ (CD45RA+CD27bright) T cells. The receptors were sampled from a pool of human donors in good health; the sample pools cells from several healthy donors.

This clonotype was recorded a few times. This chain uses TRBV29-1 with TRBJ2-7; D possibly uses TRBD1 or TRBD2 (5 bases each). Germline-derived CDR1 and CDR2 are SQVTM and ANQGSEA. This CDR3 region has 13 residues. V was trimmed by 3 bases and J by 3 bases, leaving 12 bases between them. Here the CDR3 DNA reads TGCAGCGTTGAGATGGGACCCTACTACGAGCAGTACTTC. It is translated as CSVEMGPYYEQYF.

This clonotype has a single count. The genes are TRBV19 and TRBJ1-6; unclear D gene. Trimming shortened V by 3 bases and J by 12 bases, and 9 bases separated the two germline ends. This CDR3 contains 12 residues. Germline lookup yields CDR1 LNHDA and CDR2 SQIVND (reference sequence). For the CDR3, the DNA is TGTGCCAGTAGTATTCAAGAGGGACCCCTCCACTTT. This sequence encodes CASSIQEGPLHF.

V gene TRBV29-1 combines with J gene TRBJ1-2, with unresolved D. The CDR3 consists of 14 residues. Germline CDR1 and CDR2: SQVTM and ANQGSEA. V was trimmed by 4 bases and J by 8 bases, leaving 20 bases between them. Written as DNA, the CDR3 is TGCAGCGTTGGAAGCTTAGGGAATTTCGGCGGCTACACCTTC. The encoded protein is CSVGSLGNFGGYTF. Looking up the rest from reference TRBV29-1 and TRBJ1-2 gives the full variable domain: SAVISQKPSRDICQRGTSLTIQCQVDSQVTMMFWYRQQPGQSLTLIATANQGSEATYESGFVIDKFPISRPNLTFSTLTVSNMSPEDSSIYLCSVGSLGNFGGYTFGSGTRLTVV.

This clonotype was recorded once. The final CDR3 position lacks the conserved phenylalanine or tryptophan, pointing to a likely read error. The V gene is TRBV19, the J gene TRBJ1-3; D ambiguous. CDR1 LNHDA and CDR2 SQIVND come from the germline V gene (reference sequence). The CDR3 sequence is 14 residues long. Trimming cost V 7 bases and J 0 bases, with 10 bases left between them. In DNA, the CDR3 is TGTGCCAGTACCGGGGTCCTCTCTGGAAACACCATATATTCT. Translated, it gives CASTGVLSGNTIYS.

The J gene is TRBJ2-2, the V gene TRBV6-5, with D unclear. The CDR3 has 14 amino acids. Germline loops: CDR1 MNHEY, CDR2 SVGAGI. Trimming took 2 bases from V and 2 from J, leaving 6 bases between them. CDR3 protein: CASSYMENTGELFF. Here the CDR3 DNA reads TGTGCCAGCAGTTACATGGAAAACACCGGGGAGCTGTTTTTT.

The chain is built from TRBV27 and TRBJ2-3, with TRBD2 matching 9 bases. The CDR3 sequence is 19 residues long. Per the germline V gene, CDR1 is MNHEY and CDR2 is SMNVEV (reference sequence). J gave up 5 bases and V 0 bases, and 15 bases lay outside the gene matches. The CDR3 protein is CASSLSFPRLEREVDTQYF. The CDR3 nucleotides read TGTGCCAGCAGTTTATCGTTTCCCCGACTTGAGCGGGAGGTAGATACGCAGTATTTT.

The chain employs TRBV29-1 and TRBJ1-1, with D perhaps matching TRBD1 (6 bases). CDR1 and CDR2 from the germline V gene are SQVTM and ANQGSEA. The CDR3 covers 12 residues. V lost 1 base, J lost 10 bases, and 13 bases lay in between. CDR3 in DNA: TGCAGCGTTGAAGGGACAGCGGTGGGAGCTTTCTTT. Its translation: CSVEGTAVGAFF.

There are a few counts of this clonotype. The V and J genes are TRBV29-1 and TRBJ1-5; D unclear. Between the trimmed V and J ends, which lost 4 bases and 3 bases, there was a span of 7 bases. Germline V lookup: CDR1 SQVTM, CDR2 ANQGSEA. This CDR3 region has 12 residues. CDR3 nucleotides: TGCAGCGTTGGGCAGAACAATCAGCCCCAGCATTTT. Amino acid sequence: CSVGQNNQPQHF.

The CDR3 DNA is TGCAGCGTTGAAAATTCTCTAGATGATTACAATGAGCAGTTCTTC. Its translation: CSVENSLDDYNEQFF. The V gene is TRBV29-1, the J gene TRBJ2-1; D remains unclear. Per the germline V gene, CDR1 is SQVTM and CDR2 is ANQGSEA. The CDR3 has 15 residues. V shed 2 bases and J shed 4 bases, with 15 bases lying between them.

This chain uses TRBV4-1 with TRBJ2-6; unclear D gene. The CDR3 spans 15 residues. Looked up from germline, CDR1 is MGHRA and CDR2 is YSYEKL. Trimming shortened V by 4 bases and J by 0 bases, and 7 bases separated the two germline ends. The DNA of the CDR3 is TGCGCCAGCAGCCTACGGACCTCTGGGGCCAACGTCCTGACTTTC. Translating gives CASSLRTSGANVLTF.

Written as DNA, the CDR3 is TGCAGTGCTAGAGATTGGCCAGATCTGAGCACAGATACGCAGTATTTT. Protein: CSARDWPDLSTDTQYF. The chain combines TRBV20-1 with TRBJ2-3; D gene ambiguous. There are 16 residues in the CDR3. CDR1 is DFQATT and CDR2 is SNEGSKA in the germline V gene (reference sequence). Trimming stripped 0 bases from V and 0 bases from J, with 13 bases between.

This sequence joins TRBV5-5 and TRBJ1-5; 7 nucleotides align to TRBD1. Looked up from germline, CDR1 is SGHKS and CDR2 is YYEKEE (reference sequence). This CDR3 spans 15 amino acids. The V segment lost 2 bases and the J segment 2 bases; nucleotides outside the gene matches: 4. CDR3 nucleotide sequence: TGTGCCAGCAGCTTACGACAGGGCGGCAATCAGCCCCAGCATTTT. Protein product: CASSLRQGGNQPQHF.

The chain is built from TRBV12-3 or TRBV12-4 and TRBJ1-2, with D uncertain. The CDR3 is 14 amino acids. V was shortened by 3 bases and J by 0 bases, with 8 bases between the two germline ends. In DNA, the CDR3 is TGTGCCAGCAGTTTTCTCGTAGCTAACTATGGCTACACCTTC. Its protein is CASSFLVANYGYTF.

The rearrangement links TRBV6-2 or TRBV6-3 to TRBJ2-1; TRBD2 matches at 11 bases. V lost 11 bases, J lost 4 bases, and 4 bases stayed unmatched. The CDR3 consists of 13 residues. Germline V CDR1 and CDR2: MNHEY, SVGEGT. This CDR3 reads CAGRLAGYNEQFF. DNA of the CDR3: TGTGCCGGGAGACTAGCGGGATACAATGAGCAGTTCTTC.

This CDR3 is CSVDTGTTQYF. The CDR3 DNA is TGCAGCGTTGATACAGGGACTACGCAGTATTTT. The V gene is TRBV29-1, the J gene TRBJ2-3, with a possible D match to TRBD1 (6 bases). Germline V gene lookup returns CDR1 SQVTM and CDR2 ANQGSEA. The CDR3 totals 11 residues. Trimming shortened V by 3 bases and J by 8 bases, and 9 bases separated the two germline ends.

This chain joins TRBV29-1 and TRBJ2-2; a possible D gene is TRBD1 (5 bases). Germline V lookup: CDR1 SQVTM, CDR2 ANQGSEA. This CDR3 region has 14 residues. The ends were cut back, 4 bases at V and 4 bases at J, with 13 bases in the middle. The CDR3 DNA sequence: TGCAGCGTTGGGGGCCGGAGAGGCACCGGGGAGCTGTTTTTT. It translates to CSVGGRRGTGELFF.

J is TRBJ2-7 and V is TRBV29-1; tentatively, D is TRBD1 (5 bases). Trimming took 6 bases from V and 3 from J, leaving 18 bases between them. This CDR3 is 14 amino acids long. Germline loops: CDR1 SQVTM, CDR2 ANQGSEA. CDR3 residues: CSVQGGNRVYEQYF. The CDR3 bases are TGCAGCGTCCAGGGTGGAAATAGGGTCTACGAGCAGTACTTC.

This chain links TRBV6-6 with TRBJ2-5; no clear D. The CDR3 length is 14 residues. The V end was cut by 8 bases, the J end by 0 bases, with 13 bases between. CDR1 is MNHNY, CDR2 SVGAGI, per germline (reference sequence). The CDR3 reads CASRPTQYQETQYF. The CDR3 DNA reads as TGTGCCAGCCGCCCTACCCAGTACCAAGAGACCCAGTACTTC.

The genes are TRBV29-1 and TRBJ2-7, with D unresolved. Germline assignment: CDR1 SQVTM and CDR2 ANQGSEA. Trimming took 2 bases from V and 3 from J, leaving 5 bases between them. The CDR3 loop spans 11 amino acids. The DNA of the CDR3 is TGCAGCGTTGAAAAAGACTACGAGCAGTACTTC. Residues: CSVEKDYEQYF.

The chain has TRBV29-1 and TRBJ2-1; TRBD1 or TRBD2 may be the D gene (6 bases each). The ends were cut back, 8 bases at V and 3 bases at J, with 14 bases in the middle. In germline, CDR1 is SQVTM, CDR2 ANQGSEA. The CDR3 consists of 13 residues. CDR3 protein: CSSPGADYNEQFF. Written as DNA, the CDR3 is TGCAGCTCCCCGGGGGCGGACTACAATGAGCAGTTCTTC.

The chain employs TRBV29-1 and TRBJ1-1; D perhaps matches TRBD1 (5 bases). V was pared by 5 bases and J by 6 bases, with 19 bases between. Germline CDR1 and CDR2: SQVTM and ANQGSEA. There are 14 residues in the CDR3. CDR3 amino acids: CSVQRSQRGAEAFF. The CDR3 DNA reads as TGCAGCGTTCAAAGATCTCAACGAGGGGCTGAAGCTTTCTTT.

The chain is built from TRBV6-1 and TRBJ1-2; a possible D gene is TRBD1 (5 bases). Germline V gene data show CDR1 as MNHNS and CDR2 as SASEGT. The CDR3 is made up of 12 amino acids. V lost 9 bases to trimming and J lost 4 bases, with 12 bases between them. In DNA form, the CDR3 reads TGTGCCAGTACTCAGGGAGTCTATGGCTACACCTTC. This gives the protein CASTQGVYGYTF.

The V gene is TRBV10-3, the J gene TRBJ2-7, with 9 positions matching TRBD2. The CDR3 covers 14 residues. V lost 4 bases and J lost 7; bases outside the gene matches: 8. The germline V gene has CDR1 ENHRY and CDR2 SYGVKD. The CDR3 DNA follows: TGTGCCATCAGTGTGCTAGCGGGACCAGGAGAGCAGTACTTC. Protein: CAISVLAGPGEQYF.